This T cell receptor beta chain was sequenced during a study of T cells expressing NK-cell markers. Study conclusions and caveats: Topping the CD3+CD56-NKG2C+ fraction as well were these clonotypes, in a few donors.

Comment on this clonotype: The antigen is not known.

The germline V gene encodes CDR1 SNHLY and CDR2 FYNNEI. This CDR3 comprises 16 residues. TCRdb reprocessed the 5' RACE reads; each CDR3 protein has one entry and no DNA is given. The listing records 25,000 to 35,000 distinct CDR3 sequences. The J gene is TRBJ2-4, the V gene TRBV2; the D call from TCRdb, TRBD2, cannot be confirmed without DNA. Sequenced material: blood T cells: a sorted CD56 or NKG2C T cell subset, CD4+ or CD8+ T cells, or bulk PBMC T cells (not recorded which). This receptor was obtained from a woman aged 18 to 75 in good health. The CDR3 protein is CASTLRLAGAKNIQYF.